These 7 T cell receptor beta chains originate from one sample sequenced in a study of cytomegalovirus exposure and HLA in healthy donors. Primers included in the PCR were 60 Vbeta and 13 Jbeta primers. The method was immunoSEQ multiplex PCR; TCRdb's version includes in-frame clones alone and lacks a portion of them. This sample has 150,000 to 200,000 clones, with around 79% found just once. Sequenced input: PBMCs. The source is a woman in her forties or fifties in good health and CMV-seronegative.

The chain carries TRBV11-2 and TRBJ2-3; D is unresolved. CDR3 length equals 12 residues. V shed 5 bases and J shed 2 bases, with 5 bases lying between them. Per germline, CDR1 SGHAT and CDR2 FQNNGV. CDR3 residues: CASSLNTDTQYF. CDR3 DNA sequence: TGTGCCAGCAGCCTAAACACAGATACGCAGTATTTT. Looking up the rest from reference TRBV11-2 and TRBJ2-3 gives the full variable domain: EAGVAQSPRYKIIEKRQSVAFWCNPISGHATLYWYQQILGQGPKLLIQFQNNGVVDDSQLPKDRFSAERLKGVDSTLKIQPAKLEDSAVYLCASSLNTDTQYFGPGTRLTVL.

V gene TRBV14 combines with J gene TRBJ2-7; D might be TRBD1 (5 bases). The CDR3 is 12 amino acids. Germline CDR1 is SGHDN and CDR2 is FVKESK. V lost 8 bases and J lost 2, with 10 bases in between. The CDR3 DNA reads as TGTGCCAGCGCCAGGGTCACCTACGAGCAGTACTTC. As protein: CASARVTYEQYF. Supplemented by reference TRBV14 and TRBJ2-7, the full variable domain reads EAGVTQFPSHSVIEKGQTVTLRCDPISGHDNLYWYRRVMGKEIKFLLHFVKESKQDESGMPNNRFLAERTGGTYSTLKVQPAELEDSGVYFCASARVTYEQYFGPGTRLTVT.

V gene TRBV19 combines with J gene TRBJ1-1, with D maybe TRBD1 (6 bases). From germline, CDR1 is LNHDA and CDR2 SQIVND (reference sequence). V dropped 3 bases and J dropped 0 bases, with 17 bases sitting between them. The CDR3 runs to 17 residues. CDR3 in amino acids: CASSITGKRHMNTEAFF. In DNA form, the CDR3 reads TGTGCCAGTAGTATCACAGGGAAAAGGCACATGAACACTGAAGCTTTCTTT.

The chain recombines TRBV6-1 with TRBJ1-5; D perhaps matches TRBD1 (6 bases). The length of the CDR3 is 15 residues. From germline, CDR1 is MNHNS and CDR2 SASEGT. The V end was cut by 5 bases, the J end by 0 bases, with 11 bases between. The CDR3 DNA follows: TGTGCCAGCAGTACAGGGACGTCTAGCAATCAGCCCCAGCATTTT. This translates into CASSTGTSSNQPQHF.

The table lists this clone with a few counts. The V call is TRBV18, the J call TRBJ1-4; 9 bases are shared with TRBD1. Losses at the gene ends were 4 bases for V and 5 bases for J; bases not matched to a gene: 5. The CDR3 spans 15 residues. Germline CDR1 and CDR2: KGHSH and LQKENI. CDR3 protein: CASSQGQGWNEKLFF. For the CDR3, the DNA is TGTGCCAGCTCACAAGGACAGGGGTGGAATGAAAAACTGTTTTTT. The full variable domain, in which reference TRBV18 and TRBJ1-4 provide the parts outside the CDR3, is NAGVMQNPRHLVRRRGQEARLRCSPMKGHSHVYWYRQLPEEGLKFMVYLQKENIIDESGMPKERFSAEFPKEGPSILRIQQVVRGDSAAYFCASSQGQGWNEKLFFGSGTQLSVL.

In DNA, the CDR3 is TGCAGCGTTGAGCCGGACAGGGGGAATGAGCAGTTCTTC. It yields the protein CSVEPDRGNEQFF. The chain uses TRBV29-1 and TRBJ2-1; 10 nucleotides match TRBD1. Germline values: CDR1 SQVTM, CDR2 ANQGSEA. CDR3 size: 13 residues. J gave up 7 bases and V 3 bases, and 3 bases lay outside the gene matches.

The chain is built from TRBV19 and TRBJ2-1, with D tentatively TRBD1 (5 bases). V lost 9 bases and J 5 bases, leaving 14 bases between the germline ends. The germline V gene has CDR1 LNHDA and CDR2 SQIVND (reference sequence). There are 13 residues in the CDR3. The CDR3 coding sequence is TGTGCCAGCCGACAGAACTCAAACAATGAGCAGTTCTTC. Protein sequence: CASRQNSNNEQFF.